This T cell receptor (gamma chain) derives from a study of gamma-delta chains in newborns, infants, children. Study in general: Microbial exposure reportedly drives polyclonal innate γδ T cell expansion after birth.

TCRdb reanalyzed the reads using CATT. The repertoire includes about 2,500 gamma-chain clones, roughly 28% of them detected once, and 15% to 25% sits in the top ten. This clone was seen more than once but under ten times. TCRdb has a much larger clone's protein, which differs at residue 7 from the translation of this DNA, likely because of a read error; what is shown is the protein translated from the DNA. CDR3 length: 15 amino acids. From germline, CDR1 is GITISATS and CDR2 ISYDGTV (reference sequence). V was pared by 4 bases and J by 9 bases, with 6 bases of the junction left unmatched. The rearrangement links TRGV9 to TRGJP. Sequenced: blood. The TCR comes from a child who was a newborn, infant or young child, either healthy, febrile or measles-vaccinated (not recorded which). This CDR3 reads CALWEWVLGKKIKVF. The CDR3 bases are TGTGCCTTGTGGGAATGGGTGTTGGGCAAAAAAATCAAGGTATTT.